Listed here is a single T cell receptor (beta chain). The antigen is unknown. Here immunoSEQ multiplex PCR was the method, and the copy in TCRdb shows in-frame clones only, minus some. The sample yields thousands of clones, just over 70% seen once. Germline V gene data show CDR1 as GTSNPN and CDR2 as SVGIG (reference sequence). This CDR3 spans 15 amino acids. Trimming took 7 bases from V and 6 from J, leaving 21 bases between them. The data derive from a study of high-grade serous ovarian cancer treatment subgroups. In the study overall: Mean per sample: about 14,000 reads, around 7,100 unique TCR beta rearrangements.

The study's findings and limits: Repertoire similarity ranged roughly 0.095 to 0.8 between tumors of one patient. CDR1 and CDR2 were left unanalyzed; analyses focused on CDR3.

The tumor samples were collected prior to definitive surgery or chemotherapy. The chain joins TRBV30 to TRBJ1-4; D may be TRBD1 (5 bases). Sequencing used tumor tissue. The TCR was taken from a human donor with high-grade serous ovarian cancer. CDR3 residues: CALLGDPRRHEKLFF. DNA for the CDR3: TGTGCCTTACTAGGGGACCCCCGGCGGCATGAAAAACTGTTTTTT.